These 28 T cell receptor beta chains originate from one sample sequenced in a study of regulatory T cells in long-lasting Graves disease. Arm-PCR of CDR3 regions and iRepertoire HTBI primers were the basis on which TCR beta libraries were built. TCRdb itself ran the multiplex PCR reads through MiXCR, one entry per CDR3 protein. The sample comprises about 620,000 distinct CDR3 sequences, 16% of which are singletons, and 15% to 20% rests with the top ten. Time point denoted: newly diagnosed GD, antithyroid drugs for less than 3 months. Making the TCR library involved RNA that had been extracted from PBMCs. The same data also contributed to another study, on T cells in Graves' hyperthyroidism and ophthalmopathy.

The sample was peripheral blood mononuclear cells (PBMCs), taken at new diagnosis, from a patient treated with antithyroid drugs. The receptors stem from a woman aged 30 to 39 with Graves disease.

This clonotype was seen a few times. The genes are TRBV18 and TRBJ1-2; D is ambiguous. From germline, CDR1 is KGHSH and CDR2 LQKENI. Between the trimmed V and J ends, which lost 6 bases and 0 bases, there was a span of 14 bases. CDR3 length: 15 amino acids. This chain's CDR3 is CASSYPGRANYGYTF. CDR3 in DNA: TGTGCCAGCTCCTATCCCGGTAGGGCTAACTATGGCTACACCTTC.

This clonotype was observed a handful of times. This chain joins TRBV6-1 and TRBJ1-1; D remains unclear. The CDR3 loop spans 16 amino acids. V was trimmed by 3 bases and J by 0 bases, leaving 14 bases between them. Germline CDR1 reads MNHNS; CDR2 reads SASEGT. CDR3 amino acids: CASSDGGTTMNTEAFF. The CDR3 DNA sequence: TGTGCCAGCAGTGATGGAGGTACCACTATGAACACTGAAGCTTTCTTT.

This clonotype has ten or more counts. The rearrangement joins TRBV20-1 to TRBJ2-2; D gene unclear. Trimming took 1 base from V and 7 from J, leaving 4 bases between them. CDR3 length equals 11 residues. In germline, CDR1 is DFQATT, CDR2 SNEGSKA (reference sequence). This chain's CDR3 is CSARVDGELFF. The CDR3, as DNA: TGCAGTGCTAGAGTAGACGGGGAGCTGTTTTTT.

This clonotype appeared many times. The chain combines TRBV2 with TRBJ2-3; 9 bases fit TRBD2. This CDR3 region has 16 residues. V lost 4 bases to trimming and J lost 1 base; unmatched junction nucleotides: 6. Germline loops: CDR1 SNHLY, CDR2 FYNNEI. In DNA, the CDR3 is TGTGCCAGCAGTGGTGGGATAGCGGGAGGCACAGATACGCAGTATTTT. It is translated as CASSGGIAGGTDTQYF.

This clonotype was found a few times. The chain has TRBV7-9 and TRBJ1-2; 9 bases match TRBD1. From germline, CDR1 is SEHNR and CDR2 FQNEAQ (reference sequence). J was trimmed by 6 bases and V by 4 bases; bases with no gene match: 9. CDR3 length equals 15 residues. CDR3 sequence: CASSSPDRGIDGYTF. In nucleotides, the CDR3 is TGTGCCAGCAGCTCCCCGGACAGGGGAATCGATGGCTACACCTTC.

The chain employs TRBV30 and TRBJ2-4; D not resolved. CDR1 GTSNPN and CDR2 SVGIG come from the germline V gene (reference sequence). This CDR3 spans 12 amino acids. V was cut by 4 bases and J by 11 bases, with 15 bases left in between. The CDR3 loop reads CAWTTTPKVQYF. CDR3 DNA sequence: TGTGCCTGGACAACGACCCCGAAGGTTCAGTACTTC.

This clonotype was seen repeatedly, ten times or more. The chain employs TRBV5-1 and TRBJ1-6; 10 bases map to TRBD1. J was trimmed by 9 bases and V by 0 bases; bases with no gene match: 3. Germline-derived CDR1 and CDR2 are SGHRS and YFSETQ. CDR3 length: 15 amino acids. The CDR3, as DNA: TGCGCCAGCAGCTTGGTGGGACAGGGGTCTTCACCCCTCCACTTT. Protein product: CASSLVGQGSSPLHF.

The chain combines TRBV19 with TRBJ2-5, with TRBD2 matching 10 bases. CDR3 length: 16 amino acids. Per the germline V gene, CDR1 is LNHDA and CDR2 is SQIVND (reference sequence). V lost 8 bases, J lost 5 bases, and 14 bases stayed unmatched. Here the CDR3 DNA reads TGTGCCAGTCGCTCCTCAGCGGGAGGGTCGTCGGAGACCCAGTACTTC. It encodes CASRSSAGGSSETQYF.

CDR3 sequence (DNA): TGTGCCAGACAGGAGGTCTACGAGCAGTACTTC. This gives the protein CARQEVYEQYF. The rearrangement uses TRBV7-8 and TRBJ2-7; the D gene could be TRBD1 or TRBD2 (5 bases each). The V gene's germline CDR1 is SGHVS and CDR2 FQNEAQ. The V and J ends lost 9 bases and 3 bases respectively, with 9 bases between them. CDR3 size: 11 residues.

The chain combines TRBV12-3 or TRBV12-4 with TRBJ2-1, with 15 bases lining up with TRBD2. The CDR3 totals 18 residues. The junction had 14 bases not matched to a gene; V was cut back by 5 bases and J by 9 bases. The CDR3 region is CASSPIRTSGGAFGEQFF. The CDR3 DNA reads TGTGCCAGCAGTCCGATTAGGACTAGCGGGGGGGCCTTCGGTGAGCAGTTCTTC.

This clonotype has just one count. The chain is built from TRBV2 and TRBJ2-5; D ambiguous. V was shortened by 6 bases and J by 4 bases, with 12 bases between the two germline ends. The CDR3 spans 13 residues. The germline V gene has CDR1 SNHLY and CDR2 FYNNEI. CDR3 in DNA: TGTGCCAGCAGCGTACAAGCGTCAGAGACCCAGTACTTC. This codes for CASSVQASETQYF.

The chain combines TRBV20-1 with TRBJ2-3; D remains ambiguous. Germline V gives CDR1 DFQATT, CDR2 SNEGSKA (reference sequence). The CDR3 covers 16 residues. The V and J ends lost 4 bases and 2 bases respectively, with 19 bases between them. The CDR3, as DNA: TGCAGTGCTACCGGATCGGCGGTAACGACCACAGATACGCAGTATTTT. Translation gives CSATGSAVTTTDTQYF.

The table lists this clonotype with a few counts. The chain carries TRBV11-1 and TRBJ2-1, with TRBD2 matching over 14 bases. Losses at the gene ends were 4 bases for V and 4 bases for J; bases not matched to a gene: 15. Germline CDR1 SGHAT, CDR2 FQDESV (reference sequence). CDR3 length: 20 residues. Here the CDR3 reads CASSSPGLAGAPRYYNEQFF. CDR3 bases: TGTGCCAGCAGCTCCCCGGGACTAGCGGGAGCGCCGCGATATTACAATGAGCAGTTCTTC.

Concerning this clonotype itself: This may be a read error, as it is one base from a much larger clone. CDR3 nucleotide sequence: TGCAGTACTAGGGATTCCGGGAGCACAGATACGCAGTATTTT. Translating gives CSTRDSGSTDTQYF. The chain links TRBV20-1 to TRBJ2-3; D may be TRBD2 (5 bases). Germline CDR1 reads DFQATT; CDR2 reads SNEGSKA (reference sequence). There are 14 residues in the CDR3.

This clonotype has a count of ten or more. The chain combines TRBV28 with TRBJ1-4; tentative D call: TRBD1 (5 bases). The length of the CDR3 is 17 residues. Trimming took off 10 bases at V and 0 bases at J, with 21 bases between the two ends. CDR1 is MDHEN and CDR2 is SYDVKM in the germline V gene. The CDR3 coding sequence is TGTGCCACCCGCGCAGCGCAGGGTCAAGCAACTAATGAAAAACTGTTTTTT. Translation: CATRAAQGQATNEKLFF.

CDR3 residues: CASSPFYSQETQYF. CDR3 nucleotide sequence: TGTGCCAGCAGTCCCTTTTATTCACAAGAGACCCAGTACTTC. The chain employs TRBV12-3 or TRBV12-4 and TRBJ2-5; D uncertain. CDR3 size: 14 residues. Trimming took 5 bases from V and 2 from J, leaving 12 bases between them.

In this sample, this clonotype turned up many times. The J gene is TRBJ1-2, the V gene TRBV6-1; TRBD1 aligns across 7 bases. V was clipped by 6 bases and J by 0 bases; unmatched bases: 4. Germline-derived CDR1 and CDR2 are MNHNS and SASEGT. This CDR3 has 14 residues. CDR3 in amino acids: CASRTGNPNYGYTF. CDR3 nucleotide sequence: TGTGCCAGCAGGACAGGGAACCCTAACTATGGCTACACCTTC.

The chain is built from TRBV20-1 and TRBJ2-1; possible D gene TRBD2, 5 bases. V was pared by 3 bases and J by 6 bases, with 15 bases between. This CDR3 is built from 14 residues. Germline CDR1 reads DFQATT; CDR2 reads SNEGSKA (reference sequence). The CDR3 DNA sequence: TGCAGTGCTAGCCCGGGATGGGCGGGCAATGAGCAGTTCTTC. Amino acids: CSASPGWAGNEQFF.

This clonotype was counted between two and nine times. The chain joins TRBV6-5 to TRBJ1-3, with D uncertain. Trimming pared 3 bases from V and 0 bases from J, leaving 24 bases between. Germline V gives CDR1 MNHEY, CDR2 SVGAGI. This CDR3 is built from 20 residues. The DNA of the CDR3 is TGTGCCAGCAGTTATTTTTCCGGGAGTCAGAGCCCGAGCTCTGGAAACACCATATATTTT. This translates into CASSYFSGSQSPSSGNTIYF.

The J gene is TRBJ2-1, the V gene TRBV7-3, with a possible D match to TRBD1 (5 bases). The CDR3 covers 15 residues. The germline V gene encodes CDR1 SGHTA and CDR2 FQGTGA. The ends were cut back, 5 bases at V and 8 bases at J, with 19 bases in the middle. The CDR3 here is CASSPGFSGLDEQFF. CDR3 DNA: TGTGCCAGCAGCCCTGGGTTTTCAGGGTTGGATGAGCAGTTCTTC.

This clonotype was seen a handful of times. V and J are TRBV15 and TRBJ2-3, with TRBD2 matching over 9 bases. This CDR3 spans 16 amino acids. V was clipped by 3 bases and J by 4 bases; unmatched bases: 8. Germline CDR1 reads LNHNV; CDR2 reads YYDKDF (reference sequence). The CDR3 sequence: CATSRAYSGSSDTQYF. The CDR3 nucleotides are TGTGCCACCAGCAGGGCATATAGCGGGAGTTCAGATACGCAGTATTTT.

Many counts were recorded for this clonotype. The V call is TRBV11-3, the J call TRBJ1-1; D uncertain. The CDR3 sequence is 14 residues long. Looked up from germline, CDR1 is SGHNT and CDR2 is YENEEA. Trimming removed 2 bases at V and 7 bases at J, with 14 bases between. The CDR3 is CASSLLRRPDEAFF. Here the CDR3 DNA reads TGTGCCAGCAGCTTATTGCGCCGACCCGATGAAGCTTTCTTT.

There are many counts of this clonotype. This chain uses TRBV6-5 with TRBJ1-1; 9 positions match TRBD1. Germline CDR1 and CDR2: MNHEY and SVGAGI. The CDR3 covers 15 residues. Trimming removed 4 bases from V and 0 bases from J; junction bases left unmatched: 3. The CDR3 nucleotides read TGTGCCAGCAGTTTACAGGGGGCTTTGAACACTGAAGCTTTCTTT. This sequence encodes CASSLQGALNTEAFF.

This clonotype was detected ten times or more. This CDR3 is CASRKAGGTYEQYF. The CDR3 DNA follows: TGTGCCAGCAGGAAGGCAGGGGGCACCTACGAGCAGTACTTC. The rearrangement uses TRBV28 and TRBJ2-7; 8 nucleotides match TRBD1. The CDR3 covers 14 residues. With V trimmed by 6 bases and J by 2 bases, 6 bases remained unmatched. Germline V CDR1 and CDR2: MDHEN, SYDVKM.

The sample holds a few counts of this clonotype. The V gene is TRBV19, the J gene TRBJ2-7, with a weak D call TRBD1 (6 bases). Germline values: CDR1 LNHDA, CDR2 SQIVND (reference sequence). Between the trimmed V and J ends, which lost 6 bases and 6 bases, there was a span of 15 bases. The CDR3 has 13 residues. This CDR3 is CASRSAGASEQYF. The CDR3 DNA sequence: TGTGCCAGTAGATCAGCAGGGGCCAGCGAGCAGTACTTC.

This chain uses TRBV9 with TRBJ2-3; 8 bases agree with TRBD1. The CDR3 runs to 15 residues. Losses at the gene ends were 4 bases for V and 3 bases for J; bases not matched to a gene: 7. Germline V lookup: CDR1 SGDLS, CDR2 YYNGEE. The CDR3 protein is CASSLRQGWTDTQYF. The CDR3 coding sequence is TGTGCCAGCAGCCTAAGACAGGGGTGGACAGATACGCAGTATTTT.

The rearrangement uses TRBV19 and TRBJ2-5, with 10 positions matching TRBD2. Germline V CDR1 and CDR2: LNHDA, SQIVND (reference sequence). The V gene end was trimmed by 6 bases and the J gene end by 4 bases; junction bases not matched to a gene: 14. The CDR3 extends over 17 amino acids. The CDR3 is CASSRSPGTSVGETQYF. The DNA of the CDR3 is TGTGCCAGTAGCCGGTCACCAGGGACTAGCGTAGGAGAGACCCAGTACTTC.

This clonotype was seen many times. The gene calls are TRBV7-3 and TRBJ2-7, with 9 bases matching TRBD1. Trimming removed 8 bases from V and 8 bases from J; junction bases left unmatched: 10. The CDR3 is made up of 13 amino acids. Germline values: CDR1 SGHTA, CDR2 FQGTGA. This chain's CDR3 is CASGTGGALKQYF. The CDR3 DNA is TGTGCCAGCGGCACAGGGGGCGCATTAAAGCAGTACTTC.